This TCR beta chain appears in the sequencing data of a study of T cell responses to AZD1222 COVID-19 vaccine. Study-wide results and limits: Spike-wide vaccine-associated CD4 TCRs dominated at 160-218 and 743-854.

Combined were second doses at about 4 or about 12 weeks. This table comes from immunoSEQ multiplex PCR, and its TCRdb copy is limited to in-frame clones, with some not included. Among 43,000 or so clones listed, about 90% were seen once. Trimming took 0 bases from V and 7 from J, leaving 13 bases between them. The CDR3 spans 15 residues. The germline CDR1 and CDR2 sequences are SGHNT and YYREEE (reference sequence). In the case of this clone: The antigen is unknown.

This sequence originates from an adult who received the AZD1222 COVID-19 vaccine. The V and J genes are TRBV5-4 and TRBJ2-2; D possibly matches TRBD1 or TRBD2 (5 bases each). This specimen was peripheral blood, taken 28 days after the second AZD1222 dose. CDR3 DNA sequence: TGTGCCAGCAGCTTGGCCACTGGGGACCGCGGGGAGCTGTTTTTT. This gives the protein CASSLATGDRGELFF. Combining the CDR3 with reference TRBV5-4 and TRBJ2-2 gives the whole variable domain ETGVTQSPTHLIKTRGQQVTLRCSSQSGHNTVSWYQQALGQGPQFIFQYYREEENGRGNFPPRFSGLQFPNYSSELNVNALELDDSALYLCASSLATGDRGELFFGEGSRLTVL.